These T cell receptor beta chains were read from a single sample in a study of post-analysis software for immune sequencing data. A single record per CDR3 protein comes from TCRdb applying MiXCR to the PCR reads. Here the sample spans hundreds of thousands of distinct CDR3 sequences, roughly three fifths being singletons. Sequenced sample: blood. These receptor sequences come from a girl aged 2 to 9 with multiple sclerosis. Each CDR3 is given with its conserved first and last residue. Fields, in order: V gene, clone size, D gene, J gene, CDR3 DNA, CDR3 protein. D genes are given only for firm matches. Expanded clones are given a class, and other clones once, few, many or no size at all.

TRBV2	.	.	TRBJ2-7	TGTGCCACTGCCCAAGCGCAGGAAGAGCAGTACTTC	CATAQAQEEQYF
TRBV6-5	few	.	TRBJ2-7	TGTGCCAGCAGTACCAAGACAGAGGCCTCCTACGAGCAGTACTTC	CASSTKTEASYEQYF
TRBV6-1	few	TRBD2	TRBJ2-1	TGTGCCAGCAGTGAAATGCGGGGGGAGTTCTTC	CASSEMRGEFF
TRBV7-3	few	TRBD2	TRBJ2-7	TGTGCCAGCAGCGCCGGGACTAGCGGGAGCCACGAGCAGTACTTC	CASSAGTSGSHEQYF
TRBV12-3/TRBV12-4	.	.	TRBJ2-1	TGTGCCAGCAGCGAAGGGACTGTCAATGAGCAGTTCTTC	CASSEGTVNEQFF
TRBV3-1	.	.	TRBJ2-7	TGTGCCAGCAGCCGATTTTTAAGCCGGGGAAACCCGATCCCTTACGAGCAGTACTTC	CASSRFLSRGNPIPYEQYF
TRBV7-9	.	TRBD2	TRBJ2-1	TGTGCCAGCAGCTCCGGGACTAGCTATGCCAATGAGCAGTTCTTC	CASSSGTSYANEQFF
TRBV5-1	once	.	TRBJ2-3	TGCGCCAGCAGTATTCCGGCTAACGGGAGTCGGACAGATACGCAGTATTTT	CASSIPANGSRTDTQYF
TRBV12-3/TRBV12-4	.	TRBD2	TRBJ2-7	TGTGCCAGCAGTCCTCACGAGGGACTAGCGGTCATGGGGGCCCAGTACTTC	CASSPHEGLAVMGAQYF
TRBV4-1	few	.	TRBJ1-1	TGCGCCAGCAGCCAAGACCGGGTTGAAGCTTTCTTT	CASSQDRVEAFF
TRBV12-3/TRBV12-4	.	TRBD1	TRBJ1-6	TGTGCCAGCAGTCCGGGGACAGGGGGCGAATCACCCCTCCACTTT	CASSPGTGGESPLHF
TRBV2	.	.	TRBJ2-5	TGTGCCAGCGGGGGGAGCGGAGGGAAGACCCAGTACTTC	CASGGSGGKTQYF
TRBV29-1	.	TRBD1	TRBJ1-1	TGCAGCGGATCCTTAGGACAGGGAAACACTGAAGCTTTCTTT	CSGSLGQGNTEAFF
TRBV6-5	.	.	TRBJ2-3	TGTGCCAGCAGTTACCCGCAGGGGTTCACAGATGCGCAGTATTTT	CASSYPQGFTDAQYF
TRBV7-2	.	.	TRBJ1-2	TGTGCCAGCAGCAATTCCGGGTTCTATGGCTACACCTTC	CASSNSGFYGYTF
TRBV18	.	.	TRBJ2-1	TGTGCCAGCTCACCAGCCCTGGACCCTAACAATGAGCAGTTCTTC	CASSPALDPNNEQFF
TRBV4-1	few	.	TRBJ1-4	TGCGCCAGCAGCCAAGAAGGAGGGGTGGGGGGAGGAGAAAAACTGTTTTTT	CASSQEGGVGGGEKLFF
TRBV6-5	.	.	TRBJ1-2	TGTGCCAGCAGTTACTCATCGGGAACCGATGGCTACACCTTC	CASSYSSGTDGYTF
TRBV12-3/TRBV12-4	.	.	TRBJ2-3	TGTGCCAGCAGCCCAGATGAGGGGACGCAGTATTTT	CASSPDEGTQYF
TRBV25-1	once	.	TRBJ1-5	TGTGCCAGCAGTCCCGGTCCTTTTAGCAATCAGCCCCAGCATTTT	CASSPGPFSNQPQHF
TRBV5-1	.	.	TRBJ1-2	TGCGCCAGCAGCTCGAGACAGAACTATGGCTACACCTTC	CASSSRQNYGYTF
TRBV10-1	.	.	TRBJ1-1	TGCGCCAGCAGTGAAGCAGGGTTCGCTGAAGCTTTCTTT	CASSEAGFAEAFF
TRBV6-1	.	.	TRBJ1-5	TGTGCCAGCAGTGAAGGGGGCAGCTATAGCAATCAGCCCCAGCATTTT	CASSEGGSYSNQPQHF
TRBV7-3	.	.	TRBJ2-1	TGTGCCAGCAGCTTAACAGGGAAGAGCTCCTACAATGAGCAGTTCTTC	CASSLTGKSSYNEQFF
TRBV29-1	.	TRBD1	TRBJ2-1	TGCAGCGTTGCCGGGACAGAAAATGAGCAGTTCTTC	CSVAGTENEQFF
TRBV6-6	few	.	TRBJ2-3	TGTGCCAGCAGTTACACAGACCGCACAGATACGCAGTATTTT	CASSYTDRTDTQYF
TRBV6-4	few	TRBD2	TRBJ2-1	TGTGCCAGCAGTGACGGAGGACTAGCGGGCCGCAATGAGCAGTTCTTC	CASSDGGLAGRNEQFF
TRBV20-1	.	.	TRBJ1-5	TGCAGTGCGGCGAGTGGGGGCAATCAGCCCCAGCATTTT	CSAASGGNQPQHF
TRBV27	.	TRBD1	TRBJ2-7	TGTGCCAGCGGTGTGACAGGGGGCTACGAGCAGTACTTC	CASGVTGGYEQYF
TRBV30	few	.	TRBJ2-1	TGTGCCTGGAGTGGAGGGGACTACAATGAGCAGTTCTTC	CAWSGGDYNEQFF
TRBV29-1	.	TRBD2	TRBJ2-5	TGCAGCGTGAACAGCGGGGGTGAAGAGACCCAGTACTTC	CSVNSGGEETQYF
TRBV29-1	few	TRBD2	TRBJ2-5	TGCAGCGTTGCGACTAGCGGGAGAGAGACCCAGTACTTC	CSVATSGRETQYF
TRBV27	.	TRBD2	TRBJ2-4	TGTGCCAGCAGTCCCCGACTAGCGGGAGCTAAAAACATTCAGTACTTC	CASSPRLAGAKNIQYF
TRBV11-1	.	.	TRBJ1-1	TGTGCCAGCAGCTTAGGTTCATCGGCTTTCTTT	CASSLGSSAFF
TRBV6-6	.	.	TRBJ1-1	TGTGCCAGCAGTTTGGAGGGGACGGACACTGAAGCTTTCTTT	CASSLEGTDTEAFF
TRBV7-9	.	TRBD1	TRBJ2-5	TGTGCCAGCAGCTTCGCCCTCGGACAGGGGGCAGAGACCCAGTACTTC	CASSFALGQGAETQYF
TRBV25-1	.	.	TRBJ2-1	TGTGCCAGCAGTGAACAGGGCAATGAGCAGTTCTTC	CASSEQGNEQFF